These 3 T cell receptor beta chains share one sample of origin, sequenced in a study of T cell changes during pregnancy in multiple sclerosis. Profiling relied on immunoSEQ multiplex PCR, and the TCRdb table lists in-frame clones only, not all of them. The data contain some 100,000 clones, about 94% of them singletons. Sequenced here: peripheral blood, sampled before pregnancy. The receptors come from a female donor with multiple sclerosis, enrolled in a pregnancy study.

This chain uses TRBV2 with TRBJ2-7, with D possibly TRBD1 on 5 matching bases. Germline V lookup: CDR1 SNHLY, CDR2 FYNNEI. The V end lost 6 bases, the J end lost 9 bases, and 12 bases lay between the germline ends. The CDR3 length is 11 residues. The CDR3 reads CASRFDSMQYF. The CDR3 DNA reads TGTGCCAGCAGATTCGACAGCATGCAGTACTTC. Full variable domain (remainder filled in from reference TRBV2 and TRBJ2-7): EPEVTQTPSHQVTQMGQEVILRCVPISNHLYFYWYRQILGQKVEFLVSFYNNEISEKSEIFDDQFSVERPDGSNFTLKIRSTKLEDSAMYFCASRFDSMQYFGPGTRLTVT.

This chain connects TRBV2 to TRBJ1-5, with D maybe TRBD1 (6 bases). The germline gives CDR1 SNHLY, CDR2 FYNNEI. V lost 6 bases to trimming and J lost 0 bases, with 15 bases between them. The CDR3 is 16 amino acids. This CDR3 reads CASRGTDSYSNQPQHF. CDR3 nucleotides: TGTGCCAGCAGAGGCACGGACAGCTATAGCAATCAGCCCCAGCATTTT.

The genes are TRBV6-1 and TRBJ1-3, with unresolved D. V was pared by 2 bases and J by 7 bases, with 12 bases between. From germline, CDR1 is MNHNS and CDR2 SASEGT. The CDR3 is made up of 14 amino acids. The CDR3 nucleotides read TGTGCCAGCAGTGAAATCGTCAGGTTGAACACCATATATTTT. It codes for CASSEIVRLNTIYF.